This entry lists 2 T cell receptor beta chains sequenced from one sample in a study of identical twins. TCRdb independently ran MiXCR on the 5' RACE reads; one entry per CDR3 protein. The sample shows about 890,000 distinct CDR3 sequences, 10% to 15% of them seen only once. These same data were also listed under a study on yellow fever vaccine responses in identical twins.

Sequenced material: PBMCs. All receptors derive from a woman between 18 and 30 years old in good health.

The V call is TRBV14, the J call TRBJ2-5, with D perhaps TRBD2 (6 bases). Germline CDR1 and CDR2: SGHDN and FVKESK. This CDR3 is built from 15 residues. Trimming took off 4 bases at V and 5 bases at J, with 17 bases between the two ends. This CDR3 reads CASSLKTDYRETQYF. The CDR3 bases are TGTGCCAGCAGCCTCAAGACGGACTACCGGGAGACCCAGTACTTC.

The V and J genes are TRBV29-1 and TRBJ2-7; 7 nucleotides line up with TRBD2. After removal of 8 bases from V and 0 bases from J, the junction contained 10 bases not matched to a gene. CDR1 SQVTM and CDR2 ANQGSEA come from the germline V gene. The CDR3 sequence is 14 residues long. CDR3 residues: CSHGRCGSSYEQYV. In DNA, the CDR3 is TGCAGCCACGGAAGATGCGGGAGCTCCTACGAGCAGTACGTC.